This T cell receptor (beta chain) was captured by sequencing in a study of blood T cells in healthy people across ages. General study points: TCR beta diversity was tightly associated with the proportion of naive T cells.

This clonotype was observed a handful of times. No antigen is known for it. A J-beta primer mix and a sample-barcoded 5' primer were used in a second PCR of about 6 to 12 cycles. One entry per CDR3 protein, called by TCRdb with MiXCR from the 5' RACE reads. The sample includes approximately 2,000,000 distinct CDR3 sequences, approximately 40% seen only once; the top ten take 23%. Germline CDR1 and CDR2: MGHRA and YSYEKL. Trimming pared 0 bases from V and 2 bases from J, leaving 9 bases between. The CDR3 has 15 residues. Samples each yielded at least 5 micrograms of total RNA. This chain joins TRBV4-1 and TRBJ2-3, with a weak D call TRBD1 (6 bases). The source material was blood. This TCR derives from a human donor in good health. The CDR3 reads CASSQDDRPTDTQYF. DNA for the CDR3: TGCGCCAGCAGCCAAGATGACAGGCCCACAGATACGCAGTATTTT.